This TCR beta chain was captured in a study of regulatory T cells in long-lasting Graves disease. Time point of the sample: newly diagnosed GD, antithyroid drugs for less than 3 months. Extracted PBMC RNA gave rise to the TCR library. There are a few counts of this clonotype. Arm-PCR with iRepertoire HTBI primers amplified the CDR3 regions for these TCR beta libraries. TCRdb analysed the multiplex PCR reads with MiXCR anew, one entry per CDR3 protein. The sample holds 350,000 to 400,000 distinct CDR3 sequences, around 16% seen once. Sequencing used peripheral blood mononuclear cells (PBMCs), obtained at new diagnosis, from a patient treated with antithyroid drugs. The clonotype comes from a female donor with Graves disease.

CDR3: CASSPLRTVPSSQNTEAFF. CDR3 nucleotides: TGTGCCAGCTCACCCCTCCGGACAGTCCCATCAAGCCAGAACACTGAAGCTTTCTTT. The rearrangement joins TRBV6-1 to TRBJ1-1, with D tentatively TRBD1 (6 bases). The V and J ends lost 8 bases and 1 base respectively, with 29 bases between them. The length of the CDR3 is 19 residues. Germline CDR1 MNHNS, CDR2 SASEGT.